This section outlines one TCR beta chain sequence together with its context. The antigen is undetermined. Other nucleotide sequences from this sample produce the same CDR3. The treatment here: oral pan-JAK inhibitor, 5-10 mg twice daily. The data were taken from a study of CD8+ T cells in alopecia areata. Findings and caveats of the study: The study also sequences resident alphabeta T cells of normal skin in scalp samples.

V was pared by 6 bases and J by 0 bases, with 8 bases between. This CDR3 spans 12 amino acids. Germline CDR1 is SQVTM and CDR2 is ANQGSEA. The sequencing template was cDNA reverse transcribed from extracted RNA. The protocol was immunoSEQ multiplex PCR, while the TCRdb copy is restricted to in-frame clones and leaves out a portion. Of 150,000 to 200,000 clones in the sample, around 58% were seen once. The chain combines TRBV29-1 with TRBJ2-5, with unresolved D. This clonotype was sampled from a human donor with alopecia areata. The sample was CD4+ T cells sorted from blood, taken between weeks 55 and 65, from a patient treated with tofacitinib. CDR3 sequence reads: CSVSRDQETQYF. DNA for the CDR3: TGCAGCGTCTCCCGGGACCAAGAGACCCAGTACTTC.